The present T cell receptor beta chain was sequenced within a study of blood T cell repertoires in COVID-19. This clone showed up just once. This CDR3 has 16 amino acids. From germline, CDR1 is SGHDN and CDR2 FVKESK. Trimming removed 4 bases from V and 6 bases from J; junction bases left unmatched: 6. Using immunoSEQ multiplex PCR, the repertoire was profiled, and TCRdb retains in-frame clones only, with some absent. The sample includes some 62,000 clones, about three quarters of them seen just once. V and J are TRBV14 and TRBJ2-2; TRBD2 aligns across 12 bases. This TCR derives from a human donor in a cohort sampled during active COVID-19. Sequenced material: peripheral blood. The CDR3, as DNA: TGTGCCAGCAGCCGCCGACTAGCGGGGGTCGCCGGGGAGCTGTTTTTT. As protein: CASSRRLAGVAGELFF.